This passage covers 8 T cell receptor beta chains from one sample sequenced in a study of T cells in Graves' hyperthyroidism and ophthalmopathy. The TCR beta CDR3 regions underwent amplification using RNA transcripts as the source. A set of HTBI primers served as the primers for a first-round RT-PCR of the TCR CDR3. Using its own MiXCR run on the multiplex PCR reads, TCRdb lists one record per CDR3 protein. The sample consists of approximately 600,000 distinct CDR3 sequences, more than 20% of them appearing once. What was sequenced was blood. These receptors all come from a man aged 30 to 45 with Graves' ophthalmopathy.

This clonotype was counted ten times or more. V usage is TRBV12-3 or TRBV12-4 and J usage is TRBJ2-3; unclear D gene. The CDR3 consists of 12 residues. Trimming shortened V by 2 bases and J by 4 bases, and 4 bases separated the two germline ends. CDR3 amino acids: CASSLYPDTQYF. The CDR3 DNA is TGTGCCAGCAGTTTATATCCAGATACGCAGTATTTT.

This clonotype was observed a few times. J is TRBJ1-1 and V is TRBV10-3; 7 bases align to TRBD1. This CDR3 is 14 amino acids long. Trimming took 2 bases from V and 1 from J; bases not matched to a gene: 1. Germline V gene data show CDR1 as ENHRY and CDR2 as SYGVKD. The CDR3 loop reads CAISERQGNTEAFF. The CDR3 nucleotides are TGTGCCATCAGTGAGAGACAGGGGAACACTGAAGCTTTCTTT.

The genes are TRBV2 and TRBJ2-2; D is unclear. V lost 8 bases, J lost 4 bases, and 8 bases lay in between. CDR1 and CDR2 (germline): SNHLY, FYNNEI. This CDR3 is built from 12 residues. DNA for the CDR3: TGTGCCAGCGAAGGGTCCACCGGGGAGCTGTTTTTT. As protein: CASEGSTGELFF.

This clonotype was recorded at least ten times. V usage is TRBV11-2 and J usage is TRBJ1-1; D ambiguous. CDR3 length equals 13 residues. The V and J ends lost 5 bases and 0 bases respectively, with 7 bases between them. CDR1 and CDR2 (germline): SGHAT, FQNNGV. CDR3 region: CASSLPLNTEAFF. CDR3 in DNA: TGTGCCAGCAGCCTCCCTCTGAACACTGAAGCTTTCTTT.

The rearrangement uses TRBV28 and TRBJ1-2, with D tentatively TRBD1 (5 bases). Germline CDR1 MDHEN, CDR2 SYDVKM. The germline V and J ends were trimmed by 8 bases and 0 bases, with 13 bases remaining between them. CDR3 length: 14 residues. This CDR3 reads CASGEQAPNYGYTF. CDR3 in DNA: TGTGCCAGCGGAGAACAGGCGCCTAACTATGGCTACACCTTC.

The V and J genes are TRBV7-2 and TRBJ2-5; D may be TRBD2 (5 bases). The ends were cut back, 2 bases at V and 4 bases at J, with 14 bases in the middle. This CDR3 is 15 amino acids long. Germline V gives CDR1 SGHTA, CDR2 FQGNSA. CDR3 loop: CASSLFSLEGETQYF. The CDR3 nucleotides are TGTGCCAGCAGCTTATTCTCACTAGAGGGAGAGACCCAGTACTTC. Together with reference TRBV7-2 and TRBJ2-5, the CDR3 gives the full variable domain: GAGVSQSPSNKVTEKGKDVELRCDPISGHTALYWYRQSLGQGLEFLIYFQGNSAPDKSGLPSDRFSAERTGGSVSTLTIQRTQQEDSAVYLCASSLFSLEGETQYFGPGTRLLVL.

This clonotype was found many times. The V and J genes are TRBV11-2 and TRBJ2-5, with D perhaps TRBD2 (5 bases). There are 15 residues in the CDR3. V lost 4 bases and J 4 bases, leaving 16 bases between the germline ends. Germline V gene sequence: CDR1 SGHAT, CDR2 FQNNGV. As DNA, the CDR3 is TGTGCCAGCAGCTACCTCGTTACTAGAGGAGAGACCCAGTACTTC. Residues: CASSYLVTRGETQYF.

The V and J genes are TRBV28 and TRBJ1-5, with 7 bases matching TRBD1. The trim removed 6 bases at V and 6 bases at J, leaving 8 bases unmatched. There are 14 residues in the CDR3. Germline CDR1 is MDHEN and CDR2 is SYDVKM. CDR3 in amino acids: CASSPDRAFQPQHF. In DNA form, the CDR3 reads TGTGCCAGCAGCCCCGACAGGGCCTTTCAGCCCCAGCATTTT.